This T cell receptor (beta chain) was sequenced in a study of lung T cells in sarcoidosis with Löfgren's syndrome. Via MiXCR, TCRdb re-called the reads, giving one row per CDR3 protein. The repertoire holds 2,000 to 2,500 distinct CDR3 sequences, with 25% to 30% as singletons. Trimming cost V 11 bases and J 0 bases, with 14 bases left between them. Germline V lookup: CDR1 MNHEY, CDR2 SMNVEV (reference sequence). This CDR3 is built from 13 residues. On this clonotype itself: The antigen remains unidentified.

General study points: Shared TRAV12-1 and TRBV2 CDR3 motifs were reported across several patients. TRAV12-1 preferentially paired with TRBV2, with homologous CDR3s.

The J gene is TRBJ2-7, the V gene TRBV27; D gene unclear. This clonotype originated in a human donor with sarcoidosis (Löfgren's syndrome or another form), or a control subject (not recorded which). Sequencing input: CD4+ T cells from PBMCs. The CDR3 spells CAGSRLNSYEQYF. As DNA, the CDR3 is TGTGCCGGAAGTCGTCTGAACTCCTACGAGCAGTACTTC.